The entry below describes one T cell receptor (beta chain). TCRdb's copy holds only in-frame clones and misses some; the assay was immunoSEQ multiplex PCR. Here the sample spans 150,000 to 200,000 clones, about 86% being singletons. This sample stems from a study of blood T cell repertoires in COVID-19. At the level of the study: COVID-19 samples from acute and convalescent phases originated in the United States, Italy and Spain.

The junction had 7 bases not matched to a gene; V was cut back by 3 bases and J by 7 bases. CDR1 and CDR2 from the germline V gene are LNHNV and YYDKDF (reference sequence). The CDR3 spans 15 residues. The receptor comes from a middle-aged man with active or convalescent COVID-19. The sequencing input was peripheral blood. The rearrangement links TRBV15 to TRBJ1-4, with 8 nucleotides matching TRBD1. This CDR3 is CATSSRQGPGEKLFF. The CDR3 DNA sequence: TGTGCCACCAGCAGCCGACAGGGGCCCGGTGAAAAACTGTTTTTT.